This record concerns one TCR beta chain sequence. The CDR3 length is 13 residues. Trimming cost V 3 bases and J 0 bases, with 4 bases left between them. Germline CDR1 SGDLS, CDR2 YYNGEE. Clones were sequenced by immunoSEQ multiplex PCR, and TCRdb holds only the in-frame ones, with some missing. The sample shows some 290,000 clones, 85% to 95% of them seen only once. This entry belongs to a study of blood T cell repertoires in COVID-19. The chain links TRBV9 to TRBJ1-3; the D is unclear. The sequenced material came from PBMCs or T cells enriched from blood (not recorded which). This sequence was found in a woman aged 30 to 39 who had been exposed to COVID-19. The CDR3 reads CASSAFSGNTIYF. The CDR3 nucleotides read TGTGCCAGCAGCGCGTTCTCTGGAAACACCATATATTTT.